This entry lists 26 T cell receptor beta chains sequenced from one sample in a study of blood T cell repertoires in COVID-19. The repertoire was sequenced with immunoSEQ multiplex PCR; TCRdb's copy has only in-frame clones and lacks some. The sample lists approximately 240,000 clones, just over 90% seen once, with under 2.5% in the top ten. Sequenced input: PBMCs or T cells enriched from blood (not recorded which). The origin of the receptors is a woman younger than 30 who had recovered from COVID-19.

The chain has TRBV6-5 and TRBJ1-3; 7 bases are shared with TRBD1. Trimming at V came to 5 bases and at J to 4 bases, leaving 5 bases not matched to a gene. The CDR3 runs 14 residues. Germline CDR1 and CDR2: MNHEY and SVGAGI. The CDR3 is CASSTGTAGNTIYF. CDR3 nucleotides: TGTGCCAGCAGTACCGGGACAGCCGGAAACACCATATATTTT.

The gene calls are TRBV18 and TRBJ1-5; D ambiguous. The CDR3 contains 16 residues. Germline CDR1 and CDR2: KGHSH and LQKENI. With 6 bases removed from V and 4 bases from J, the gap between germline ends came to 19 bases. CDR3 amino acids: CASSVSTFLSNQPQHF. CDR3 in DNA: TGTGCCAGCTCTGTCTCTACTTTTTTAAGTAATCAGCCCCAGCATTTT.

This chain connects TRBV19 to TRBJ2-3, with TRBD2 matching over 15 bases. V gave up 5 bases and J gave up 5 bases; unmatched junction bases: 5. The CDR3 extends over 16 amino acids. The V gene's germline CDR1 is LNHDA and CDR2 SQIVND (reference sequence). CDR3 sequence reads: CASSAPGLAGGDTQYF. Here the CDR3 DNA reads TGTGCCAGTAGTGCACCGGGACTAGCGGGAGGAGATACGCAGTATTTT.

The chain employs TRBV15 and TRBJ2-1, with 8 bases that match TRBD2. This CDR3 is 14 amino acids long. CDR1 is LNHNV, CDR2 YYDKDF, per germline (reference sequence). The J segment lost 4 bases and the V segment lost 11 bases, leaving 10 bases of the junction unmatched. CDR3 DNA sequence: TGTGCCGTCTCTTTCGGGACTAGATACAATGAGCAGTTCTTC. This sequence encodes CAVSFGTRYNEQFF.

Written as DNA, the CDR3 is TGTGCCAGTCTTCTGAACACTGAAGCTTTCTTT. Residues: CASLLNTEAFF. The chain uses TRBV19 and TRBJ1-1; the D is unclear. The germline V and J ends were trimmed by 8 bases and 0 bases, with 4 bases remaining between them. Germline CDR1 is LNHDA and CDR2 is SQIVND (reference sequence). The CDR3 spans 11 residues.

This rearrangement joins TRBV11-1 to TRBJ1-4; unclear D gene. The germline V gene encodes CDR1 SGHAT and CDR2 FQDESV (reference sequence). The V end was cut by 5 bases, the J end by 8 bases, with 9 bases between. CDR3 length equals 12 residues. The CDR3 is CASSVREEKLFF. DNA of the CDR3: TGTGCCAGCAGCGTTCGGGAAGAAAAACTGTTTTTT.

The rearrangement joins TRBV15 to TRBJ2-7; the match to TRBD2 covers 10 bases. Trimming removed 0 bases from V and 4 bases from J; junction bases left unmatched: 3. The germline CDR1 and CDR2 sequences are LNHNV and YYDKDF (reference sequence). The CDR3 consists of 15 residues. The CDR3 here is CATSRDPTSGYEQYF. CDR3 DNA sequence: TGTGCCACCAGCAGAGACCCGACTAGCGGGTACGAGCAGTACTTC.

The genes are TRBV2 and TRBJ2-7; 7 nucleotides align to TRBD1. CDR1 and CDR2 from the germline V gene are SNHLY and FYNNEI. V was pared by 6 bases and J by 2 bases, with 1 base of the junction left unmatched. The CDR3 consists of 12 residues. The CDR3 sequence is CASRGQTYEQYF. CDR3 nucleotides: TGTGCCAGCAGGGGACAGACCTACGAGCAGTACTTC.

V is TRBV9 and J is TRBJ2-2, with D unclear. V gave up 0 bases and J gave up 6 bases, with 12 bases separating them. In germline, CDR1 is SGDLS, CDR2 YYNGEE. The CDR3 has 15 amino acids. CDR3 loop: CASSVGLEVPGELFF. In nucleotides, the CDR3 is TGTGCCAGCAGCGTAGGTCTTGAGGTTCCCGGGGAGCTGTTTTTT. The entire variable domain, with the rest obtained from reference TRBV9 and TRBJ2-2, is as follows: DSGVTQTPKHLITATGQRVTLRCSPRSGDLSVYWYQQSLDQGLQFLIQYYNGEERAKGNILERFSAQQFPDLHSELNLSSLELGDSALYFCASSVGLEVPGELFFGEGSRLTVL.

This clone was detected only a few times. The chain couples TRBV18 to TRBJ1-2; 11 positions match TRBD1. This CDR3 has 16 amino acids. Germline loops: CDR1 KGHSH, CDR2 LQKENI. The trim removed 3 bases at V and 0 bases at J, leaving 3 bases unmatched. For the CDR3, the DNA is TGTGCCAGCTCACCGGGACAGGGGGTTGCTAACTATGGCTACACCTTC. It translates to CASSPGQGVANYGYTF.

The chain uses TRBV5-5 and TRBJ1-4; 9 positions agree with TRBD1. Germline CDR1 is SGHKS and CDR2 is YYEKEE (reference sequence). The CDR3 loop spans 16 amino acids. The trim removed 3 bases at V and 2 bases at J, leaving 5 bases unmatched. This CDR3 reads CASSWAQGATNEKLFF. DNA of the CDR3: TGTGCCAGCAGCTGGGCACAGGGGGCGACTAATGAAAAACTGTTTTTT.

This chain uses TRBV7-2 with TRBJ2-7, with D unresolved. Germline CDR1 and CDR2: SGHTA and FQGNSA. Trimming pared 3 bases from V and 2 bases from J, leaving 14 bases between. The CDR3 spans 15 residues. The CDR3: CASSFEFQATYEQYF. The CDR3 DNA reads TGTGCCAGCAGCTTTGAGTTCCAGGCGACCTACGAGCAGTACTTC. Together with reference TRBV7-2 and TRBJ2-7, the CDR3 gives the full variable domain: GAGVSQSPSNKVTEKGKDVELRCDPISGHTALYWYRQSLGQGLEFLIYFQGNSAPDKSGLPSDRFSAERTGGSVSTLTIQRTQQEDSAVYLCASSFEFQATYEQYFGPGTRLTVT.

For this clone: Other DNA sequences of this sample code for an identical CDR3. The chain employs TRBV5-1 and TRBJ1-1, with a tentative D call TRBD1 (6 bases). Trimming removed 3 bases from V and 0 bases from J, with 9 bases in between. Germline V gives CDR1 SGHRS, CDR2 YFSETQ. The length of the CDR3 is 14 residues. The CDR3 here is CASSYGQLNTEAFF. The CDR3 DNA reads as TGCGCCAGCAGCTACGGACAGTTGAACACTGAAGCTTTCTTT.

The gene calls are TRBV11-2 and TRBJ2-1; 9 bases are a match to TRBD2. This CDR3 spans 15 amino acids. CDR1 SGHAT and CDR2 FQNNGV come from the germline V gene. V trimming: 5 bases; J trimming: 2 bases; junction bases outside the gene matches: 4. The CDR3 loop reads CASSETSGPYNEQFF. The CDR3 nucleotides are TGTGCCAGCAGCGAGACTAGCGGACCCTACAATGAGCAGTTCTTC.

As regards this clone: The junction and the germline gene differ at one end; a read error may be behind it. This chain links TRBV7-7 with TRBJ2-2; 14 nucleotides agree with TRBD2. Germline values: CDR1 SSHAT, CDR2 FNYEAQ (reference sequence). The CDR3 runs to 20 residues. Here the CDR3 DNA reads TGTGCTAGCAGCCCCCTCGCCCCGTCCGGGACTAGCGGGAGCCCCGGGGAGCTGTTTTTT. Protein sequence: CASSPLAPSGTSGSPGELFF.

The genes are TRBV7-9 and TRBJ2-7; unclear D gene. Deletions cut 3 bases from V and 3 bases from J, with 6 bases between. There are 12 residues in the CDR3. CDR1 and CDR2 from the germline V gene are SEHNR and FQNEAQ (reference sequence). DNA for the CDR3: TGTGCCAGCAGCTTCGGGTACTACGAGCAGTACTTC. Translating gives CASSFGYYEQYF.

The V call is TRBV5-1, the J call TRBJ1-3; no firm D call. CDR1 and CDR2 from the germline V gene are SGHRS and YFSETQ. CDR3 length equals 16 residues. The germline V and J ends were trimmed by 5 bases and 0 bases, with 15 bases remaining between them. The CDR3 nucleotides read TGCGCCAGCAGTCACCATGAACTCACCTCTGGAAACACCATATATTTT. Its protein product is CASSHHELTSGNTIYF.

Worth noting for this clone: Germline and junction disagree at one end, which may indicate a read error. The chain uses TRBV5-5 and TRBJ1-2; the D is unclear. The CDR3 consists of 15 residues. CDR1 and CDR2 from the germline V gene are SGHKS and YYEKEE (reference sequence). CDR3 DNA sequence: TGTGCCAGCAGATTGGCGTCCCCGACGGGCTATGGCTACACCTTC. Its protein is CASRLASPTGYGYTF.

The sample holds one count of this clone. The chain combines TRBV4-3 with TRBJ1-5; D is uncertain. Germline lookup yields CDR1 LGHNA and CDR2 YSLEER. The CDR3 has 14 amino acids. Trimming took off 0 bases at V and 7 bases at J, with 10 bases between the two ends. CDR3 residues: CASSQERVRQPQHF. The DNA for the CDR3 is TGCGCCAGCAGCCAAGAGAGGGTTCGGCAGCCCCAGCATTTT.

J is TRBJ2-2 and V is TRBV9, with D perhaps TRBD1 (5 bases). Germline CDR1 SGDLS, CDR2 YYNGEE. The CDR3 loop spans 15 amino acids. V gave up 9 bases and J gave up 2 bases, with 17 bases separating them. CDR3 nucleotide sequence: TGTGCCACGCGACGAACAGGAGATAACACCGGGGAGCTGTTTTTT. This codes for CATRRTGDNTGELFF.

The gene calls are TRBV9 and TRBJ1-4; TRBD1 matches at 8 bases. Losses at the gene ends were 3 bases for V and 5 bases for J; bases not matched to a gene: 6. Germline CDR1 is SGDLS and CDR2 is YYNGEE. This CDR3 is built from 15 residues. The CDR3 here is CASSASGQENEKLFF. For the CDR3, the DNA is TGTGCCAGCAGCGCCTCGGGACAGGAGAATGAAAAACTGTTTTTT.

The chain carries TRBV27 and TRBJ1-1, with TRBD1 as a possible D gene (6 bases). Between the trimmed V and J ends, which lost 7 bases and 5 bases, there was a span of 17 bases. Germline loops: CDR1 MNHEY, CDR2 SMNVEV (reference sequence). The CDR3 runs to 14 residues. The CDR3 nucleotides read TGTGCCAGCAAATGGGGGGGGGCTGGGACTGAAGCTTTCTTT. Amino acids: CASKWGGAGTEAFF.

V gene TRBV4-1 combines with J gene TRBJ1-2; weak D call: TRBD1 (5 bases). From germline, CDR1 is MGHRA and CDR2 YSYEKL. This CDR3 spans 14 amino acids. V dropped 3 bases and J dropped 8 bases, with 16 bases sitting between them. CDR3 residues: CASSQIPQGGGYTF. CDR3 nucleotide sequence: TGCGCCAGCAGCCAGATTCCTCAGGGTGGCGGCTACACCTTC.

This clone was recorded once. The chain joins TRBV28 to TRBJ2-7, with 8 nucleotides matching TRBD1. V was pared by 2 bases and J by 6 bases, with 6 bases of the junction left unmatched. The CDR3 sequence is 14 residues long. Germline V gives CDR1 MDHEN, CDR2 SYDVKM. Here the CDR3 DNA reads TGTGCCAGCAGTTTAATCGTTCAGGGGGCCGAGCAGTACTTC. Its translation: CASSLIVQGAEQYF.

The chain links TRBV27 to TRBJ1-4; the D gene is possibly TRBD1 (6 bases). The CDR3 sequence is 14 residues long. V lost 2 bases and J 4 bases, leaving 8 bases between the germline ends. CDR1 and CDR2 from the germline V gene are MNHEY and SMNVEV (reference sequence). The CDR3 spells CASSLGQNNEKLFF. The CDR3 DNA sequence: TGTGCCAGCAGTTTAGGACAGAATAATGAAAAACTGTTTTTT.

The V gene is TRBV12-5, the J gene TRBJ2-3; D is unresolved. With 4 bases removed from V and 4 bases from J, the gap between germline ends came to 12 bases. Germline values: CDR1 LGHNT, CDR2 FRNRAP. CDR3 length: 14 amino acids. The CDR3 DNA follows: TGTGCTAGTGGTTCCATCCTAGGCGCAGATACGCAGTATTTT. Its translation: CASGSILGADTQYF.